The 14 T cell receptor beta chains in this list originate from one sample, sequenced in a study of T-cell reconstitution after alpha-beta-depleted transplantation in children. Preparing the TCRbeta library involved the use of unique molecular identifiers. TCRdb called the PCR reads again in MiXCR, with one record for every CDR3 protein. The table records over 400,000 distinct CDR3 sequences, around two fifths of them present only once. Specimen: PBMCs, collected before TCRalphabeta/CD19-depleted stem cell transplant. Source of these receptors: a girl aged 2-9 years with aplastic anemia, due to receive a stem cell transplant.

V and J are TRBV5-1 and TRBJ2-3, with a possible D match to TRBD2 (5 bases). Trimming stripped 0 bases from V and 7 bases from J, with 12 bases between. CDR3 length: 14 amino acids. Germline-derived CDR1 and CDR2 are SGHRS and YFSETQ. The CDR3 is CASSLGIARNTQYF. CDR3 nucleotide sequence: TGCGCCAGCAGCTTGGGGATAGCGCGGAATACGCAGTATTTT.

In this sample, this clonotype turned up a few times. This chain joins TRBV29-1 and TRBJ1-1; no reliable D call. V shed 0 bases and J shed 7 bases, with 12 bases lying between them. The CDR3 totals 13 residues. The germline V gene has CDR1 SQVTM and CDR2 ANQGSEA. The CDR3 protein is CSVEDLYRNEAFF. DNA for the CDR3: TGCAGCGTTGAAGATCTGTATCGGAATGAAGCTTTCTTT.

This clonotype came up a few times. The genes are TRBV5-1 and TRBJ2-5; TRBD2 is a possible D gene (5 bases). CDR3 length: 13 amino acids. In germline, CDR1 is SGHRS, CDR2 YFSETQ. Trimming stripped 4 bases from V and 0 bases from J, with 7 bases between. CDR3 amino acids: CASSAGHQETQYF. In DNA, the CDR3 is TGCGCCAGCAGCGCGGGCCACCAAGAGACCCAGTACTTC.

The chain employs TRBV4-1 and TRBJ2-1, with TRBD2 identical over 15 bases. The V gene's germline CDR1 is MGHRA and CDR2 YSYEKL. This CDR3 has 19 amino acids. V shed 0 bases and J 5 bases; nucleotides not matched to a gene: 8. CDR3 region: CASSQERGTSGRNNNEQFF. The CDR3 nucleotides read TGCGCCAGCAGCCAAGAACGAGGGACTAGCGGGAGGAATAACAATGAGCAGTTCTTC.

There are many counts of this clonotype. V and J are TRBV5-1 and TRBJ1-3, with TRBD1 as a possible D gene (6 bases). Trimming shortened V by 5 bases and J by 1 base, and 13 bases separated the two germline ends. This CDR3 spans 15 amino acids. Germline CDR1 and CDR2: SGHRS and YFSETQ. In DNA form, the CDR3 reads TGCGCCAGCAGGCCTATTACAGGGTCTGGAAACACCATATATTTT. Its protein is CASRPITGSGNTIYF.

This clonotype has a count of ten or more. The genes are TRBV9 and TRBJ2-1; 11 bases align to TRBD2. The CDR3 spans 15 residues. V lost 4 bases to trimming and J lost 8 bases; unmatched junction nucleotides: 8. Germline V gene lookup returns CDR1 SGDLS and CDR2 YYNGEE. CDR3 residues: CASSPLAGDLDEQFF. DNA of the CDR3: TGTGCCAGCAGCCCACTAGCGGGGGACTTGGATGAGCAGTTCTTC.

This clonotype has a count of ten or more. The chain joins TRBV20-1 to TRBJ2-3; TRBD2 matches 8 bases. The CDR3 extends over 16 amino acids. Germline V gives CDR1 DFQATT, CDR2 SNEGSKA (reference sequence). The V gene end was trimmed by 0 bases and the J gene end by 3 bases; junction bases not matched to a gene: 8. CDR3: CSARDLQRESTDTQYF. The CDR3 DNA reads TGCAGTGCTAGAGATCTCCAGCGGGAGTCGACAGATACGCAGTATTTT.

There are a few counts of this clonotype. The chain combines TRBV28 with TRBJ2-2; 7 bases match TRBD1. Germline V gene sequence: CDR1 MDHEN, CDR2 SYDVKM. The V segment lost 8 bases and the J segment 4 bases; nucleotides outside the gene matches: 7. This CDR3 contains 14 residues. DNA for the CDR3: TGTGCCAGCCTGGGACAGCTCCTCACCGGGGAGCTGTTTTTT. Amino acid sequence: CASLGQLLTGELFF.

The chain employs TRBV29-1 and TRBJ2-3, with a possible D match to TRBD1 (5 bases). Germline lookup yields CDR1 SQVTM and CDR2 ANQGSEA. Trimming took 4 bases from V and 3 from J, leaving 11 bases between them. The CDR3 contains 13 residues. CDR3 sequence reads: CSVARGITDTQYF. CDR3 DNA: TGCAGCGTTGCTAGGGGTATAACAGATACGCAGTATTTT.

The chain joins TRBV6-5 to TRBJ2-5; unclear D gene. The CDR3 is 11 residues long. Germline CDR1 and CDR2: MNHEY and SVGAGI. Trimming shortened V by 7 bases and J by 5 bases, and 8 bases separated the two germline ends. CDR3 residues: CASMGGETQYF. CDR3 nucleotides: TGTGCCAGCATGGGTGGGGAGACCCAGTACTTC.

The chain links TRBV12-3 or TRBV12-4 to TRBJ2-1; 9 bases fit TRBD2. V shed 4 bases, J shed 16 bases, and the junction held 14 bases outside the gene matches. The CDR3 covers 14 residues. This CDR3 is CASSSHRLAENSFF. CDR3 sequence (DNA): TGTGCCAGCAGTTCCCATCGACTAGCGGAGAATTCTTTCTTC.

The V and J genes are TRBV11-2 and TRBJ1-1; 7 bases are shared with TRBD1. Germline V CDR1 and CDR2: SGHAT, FQNNGV. CDR3 size: 12 residues. V lost 5 bases to trimming and J lost 6 bases; unmatched junction nucleotides: 3. This CDR3 reads CASSHQGAEAFF. As DNA, the CDR3 is TGTGCCAGCAGCCATCAGGGGGCTGAAGCTTTCTTT.

V is TRBV5-1 and J is TRBJ2-1, with D tentatively TRBD2 (5 bases). This CDR3 comprises 13 residues. Germline-derived CDR1 and CDR2 are SGHRS and YFSETQ. Between the trimmed V and J ends, which lost 6 bases and 2 bases, there was a span of 9 bases. CDR3 protein: CASTGSTYNEQFF. Here the CDR3 DNA reads TGCGCCAGCACGGGGAGCACCTACAATGAGCAGTTCTTC. The whole variable domain, remainder taken from reference TRBV5-1 and TRBJ2-1, is KAGVTQTPRYLIKTRGQQVTLSCSPISGHRSVSWYQQTPGQGLQFLFEYFSETQRNKGNFPGRFSGRQFSNSRSEMNVSTLELGDSALYLCASTGSTYNEQFFGPGTRLTVL.

This clonotype has a handful of counts. V usage is TRBV12-3 or TRBV12-4 and J usage is TRBJ2-7; TRBD1 matches 8 bases. The CDR3 length is 18 residues. V shed 6 bases, J shed 3 bases, and the junction held 19 bases outside the gene matches. The CDR3 DNA sequence: TGTGCCAGCAGCCTTGGACAGGGAGTCCCTCCTCCACACTACGAGCAGTACTTC. This codes for CASSLGQGVPPPHYEQYF.